The 9 T cell receptor beta chains below come from one sample, sequenced in a study of T cell repertoires in cytomegalovirus infection (dated 2019 in TCRdb). Sequenced using an Illumina HiSeq 1500. Using fastp at Q25 and MiXCR, TCRdb reprocessed the public reads and kept productive beta chains. Rows matching on CDR3 protein sequence are summarized as one entry with the most common DNA and genes. For this sample the table gives about 530,000 distinct CDR3 sequences, of which about 25% were detected only once. Jointly, the top ten make up 13% of the sample. Sequencing was carried out using PBMCs. All receptors derive from a human donor in good health (CMV status not recorded). Some clones in this sample may be carry-over from other donors' samples.

This clonotype came up once. V gene TRBV20-1 combines with J gene TRBJ2-3; TRBD2 agrees at 12 bases. Germline CDR1 is DFQATT and CDR2 is SNEGSKA (reference sequence). The CDR3 is 14 amino acids. J was trimmed by 7 bases and V by 3 bases; bases with no gene match: 5. The DNA for the CDR3 is TGCAGTGCTAGGGGGCTAGCGGGAGGGTATACGCAGTATTTT. Encoded protein: CSARGLAGGYTQYF.

This clonotype was counted between two and nine times. The genes are TRBV27 and TRBJ2-5; TRBD2 aligns across 10 bases. Germline V gene data show CDR1 as MNHEY and CDR2 as SMNVEV (reference sequence). The junction had 3 bases not matched to a gene; V was cut back by 2 bases and J by 0 bases. The CDR3 is 16 amino acids. The CDR3 sequence: CASSLGSGRYQETQYF. The CDR3 nucleotides are TGTGCCAGCAGTTTAGGTAGCGGGAGGTACCAAGAGACCCAGTACTTC.

This rearrangement joins TRBV14 to TRBJ2-2; no reliable D call. CDR1 SGHDN and CDR2 FVKESK come from the germline V gene. V lost 1 base to trimming and J lost 1 base, with 13 bases between them. The CDR3 covers 17 residues. CDR3 loop: CASSQAKPGLNTGELFF. The CDR3 region has the DNA TGTGCCAGCAGCCAAGCGAAGCCAGGCCTGAACACCGGGGAGCTGTTTTTT.

This clonotype showed up many times. The V call is TRBV25-1, the J call TRBJ2-1; 10 bases are shared with TRBD2. CDR3 length: 16 amino acids. The V gene's germline CDR1 is MGHDK and CDR2 SYGVNS. The trim removed 10 bases at V and 8 bases at J, leaving 17 bases unmatched. The CDR3 protein is CATHPAPASGSYEQFF. The CDR3 DNA reads TGTGCCACCCACCCTGCCCCGGCTAGCGGGAGTTATGAGCAGTTCTTC.

In its sample, this clonotype was seen a few times. This chain links TRBV15 with TRBJ1-4; D gene unclear. The CDR3 is 14 amino acids. Trimming stripped 0 bases from V and 8 bases from J, with 10 bases between. The germline gives CDR1 LNHNV, CDR2 YYDKDF (reference sequence). CDR3 DNA: TGTGCCACCAGCAGAGATATGCCGAAAGAAAAACTGTTTTTT. Its translation: CATSRDMPKEKLFF.

V is TRBV20-1 and J is TRBJ1-1; D is possibly TRBD1 (5 bases). Germline V gene data show CDR1 as DFQATT and CDR2 as SNEGSKA (reference sequence). CDR3 length equals 16 residues. Trimming shortened V by 2 bases and J by 4 bases, and 20 bases separated the two germline ends. CDR3 sequence (DNA): TGCAGTGCTAGACCATCCTTTCACAGAGGGGCCACTGAAGCTTTCTTT. Its protein product is CSARPSFHRGATEAFF.

The V call is TRBV20-1, the J call TRBJ1-1; TRBD1 matches at 8 bases. The CDR3 extends over 14 amino acids. Germline CDR1 reads DFQATT; CDR2 reads SNEGSKA (reference sequence). V was pared by 6 bases and J by 4 bases, with 10 bases of the junction left unmatched. The CDR3 DNA reads TGCAGTGCCGACAGGCCAGGGGGCTTCACTGAAGCTTTCTTT. Amino acid sequence: CSADRPGGFTEAFF.

The V and J genes are TRBV4-1 and TRBJ2-2; 13 nucleotides match TRBD2. V gave up 0 bases and J gave up 5 bases; unmatched junction bases: 3. CDR1 MGHRA and CDR2 YSYEKL come from the germline V gene. The CDR3 length is 17 residues. The CDR3, as DNA: TGCGCCAGCAGCCAAGAAACTAGCGGGAGGGATACCGGGGAGCTGTTTTTT. Translated, it gives CASSQETSGRDTGELFF.

The chain links TRBV6-1 to TRBJ2-1; 8 nucleotides agree with TRBD2. With V trimmed by 2 bases and J by 8 bases, 8 bases remained unmatched. CDR1 and CDR2 (germline): MNHNS, SASEGT. The CDR3 consists of 15 residues. The CDR3 region has the DNA TGTGCCAGCAGTGAATTCGGGGGGGAGGGCCATGAGCAGTTCTTC. It is translated as CASSEFGGEGHEQFF.